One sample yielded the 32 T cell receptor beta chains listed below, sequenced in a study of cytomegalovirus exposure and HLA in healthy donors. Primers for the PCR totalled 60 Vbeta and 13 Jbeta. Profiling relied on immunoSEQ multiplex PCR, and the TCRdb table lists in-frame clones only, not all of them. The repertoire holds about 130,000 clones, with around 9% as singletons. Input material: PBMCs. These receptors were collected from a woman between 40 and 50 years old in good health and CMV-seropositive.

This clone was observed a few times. The CDR3 spells CASSDGPGSYNEQFF. In DNA, the CDR3 is TGTGCCAGCAGCGACGGCCCAGGCTCCTACAATGAGCAGTTCTTC. The chain combines TRBV5-6 with TRBJ2-1; D is ambiguous. The CDR3 sequence is 15 residues long. Deletions cut 4 bases from V and 0 bases from J, with 11 bases between. Per germline, CDR1 SGHDT and CDR2 YYEEEE.

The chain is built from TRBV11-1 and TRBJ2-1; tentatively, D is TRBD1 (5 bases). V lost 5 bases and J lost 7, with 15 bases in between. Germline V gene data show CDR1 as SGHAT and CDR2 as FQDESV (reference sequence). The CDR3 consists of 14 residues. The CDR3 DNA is TGTGCCAGCAGCACTTACCACAGGAAAAATGAGCAGTTCTTC. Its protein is CASSTYHRKNEQFF.

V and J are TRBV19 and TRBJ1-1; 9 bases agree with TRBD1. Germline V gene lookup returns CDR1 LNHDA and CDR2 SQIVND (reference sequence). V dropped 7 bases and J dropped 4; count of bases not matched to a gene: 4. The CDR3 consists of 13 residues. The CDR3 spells CASTPDRGTEAFF. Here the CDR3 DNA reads TGTGCCAGTACCCCGGACAGGGGCACTGAAGCTTTCTTT.

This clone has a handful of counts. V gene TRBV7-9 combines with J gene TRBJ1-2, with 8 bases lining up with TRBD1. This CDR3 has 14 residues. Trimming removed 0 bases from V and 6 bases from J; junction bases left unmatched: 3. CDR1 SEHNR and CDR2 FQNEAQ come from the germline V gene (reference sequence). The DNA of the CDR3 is TGTGCCAGCAGCTTAGCGGGGACAGGTAATGGCTACACCTTC. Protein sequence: CASSLAGTGNGYTF.

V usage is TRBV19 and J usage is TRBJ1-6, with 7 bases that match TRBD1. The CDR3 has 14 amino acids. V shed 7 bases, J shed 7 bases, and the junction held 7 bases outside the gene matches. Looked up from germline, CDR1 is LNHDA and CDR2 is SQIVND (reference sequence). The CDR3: CASTPGTANSPLHF. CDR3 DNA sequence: TGTGCCAGTACCCCCGGGACAGCCAATTCACCCCTCCACTTT.

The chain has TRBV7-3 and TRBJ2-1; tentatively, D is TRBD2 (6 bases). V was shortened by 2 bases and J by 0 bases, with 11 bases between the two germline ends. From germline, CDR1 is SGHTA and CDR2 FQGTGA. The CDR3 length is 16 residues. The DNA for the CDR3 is TGTGCCAGCAGCTTATTTGGGGGAGGCTCCTACAATGAGCAGTTCTTC. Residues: CASSLFGGGSYNEQFF.

Written as DNA, the CDR3 is TGTGCCAGCAGCTCCGGGACAGGGATTAACACCGGGGAGCTGTTTTTT. Protein: CASSSGTGINTGELFF. This chain uses TRBV5-8 with TRBJ2-2; 9 bases are shared with TRBD1. There are 16 residues in the CDR3. Germline V gene data show CDR1 as SGHTS and CDR2 as YDEGEE. Trimming at V came to 3 bases and at J to 2 bases, leaving 5 bases not matched to a gene. Drawing the rest from reference TRBV5-8 and TRBJ2-2, the complete variable domain is EAGVTQSPTHLIKTRGQQATLRCSPISGHTSVYWYQQALGLGLQFLLWYDEGEERNRGNFPPRFSGRQFPNYSSELNVNALELEDSALYLCASSSGTGINTGELFFGEGSRLTVL.

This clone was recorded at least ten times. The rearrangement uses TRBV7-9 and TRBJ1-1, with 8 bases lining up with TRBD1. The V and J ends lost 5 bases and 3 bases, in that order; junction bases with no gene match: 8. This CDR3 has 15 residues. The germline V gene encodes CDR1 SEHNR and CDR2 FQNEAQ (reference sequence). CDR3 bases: TGTGCCAGCAGCCCCGGACAGGGATGGCACACTGAAGCTTTCTTT. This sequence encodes CASSPGQGWHTEAFF.

CDR3 DNA sequence: TGTGCCAGCAGCCCGGGACAGAATATAGATACGCAGTATTTT. Translated, it gives CASSPGQNIDTQYF. The chain couples TRBV5-5 to TRBJ2-3; 7 bases map to TRBD1. This CDR3 contains 14 residues. Germline CDR1 reads SGHKS; CDR2 reads YYEKEE (reference sequence). V trimming: 4 bases; J trimming: 5 bases; junction bases outside the gene matches: 7.

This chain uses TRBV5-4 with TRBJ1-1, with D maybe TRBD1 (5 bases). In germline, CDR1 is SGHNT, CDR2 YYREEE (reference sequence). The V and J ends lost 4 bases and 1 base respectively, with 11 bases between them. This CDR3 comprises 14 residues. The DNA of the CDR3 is TGTGCCAGCAGCAGGAGGGGAACGAACACTGAAGCTTTCTTT. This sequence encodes CASSRRGTNTEAFF.

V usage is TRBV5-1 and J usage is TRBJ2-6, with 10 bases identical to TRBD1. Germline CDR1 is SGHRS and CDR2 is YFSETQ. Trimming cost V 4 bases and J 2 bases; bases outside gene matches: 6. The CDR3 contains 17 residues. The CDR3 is CASSTGQGNTGANVLTF. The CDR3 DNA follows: TGCGCCAGCAGCACGGGACAGGGGAACACTGGGGCCAACGTCCTGACTTTC.

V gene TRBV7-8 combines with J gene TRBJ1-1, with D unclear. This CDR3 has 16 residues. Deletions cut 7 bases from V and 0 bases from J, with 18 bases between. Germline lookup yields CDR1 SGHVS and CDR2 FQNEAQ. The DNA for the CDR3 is TGTGCCAGCACCGCAAACGGTGCCTCCATGAACACTGAAGCTTTCTTT. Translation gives CASTANGASMNTEAFF.

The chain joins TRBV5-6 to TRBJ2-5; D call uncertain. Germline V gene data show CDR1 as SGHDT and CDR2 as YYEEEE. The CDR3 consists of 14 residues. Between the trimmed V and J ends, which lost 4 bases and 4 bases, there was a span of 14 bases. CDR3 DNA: TGTGCCAGCAGCCCCGGGTCCATCGGAGAGACCCAGTACTTC. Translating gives CASSPGSIGETQYF. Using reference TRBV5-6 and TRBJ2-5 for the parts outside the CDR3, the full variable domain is DAGVTQSPTHLIKTRGQQVTLRCSPKSGHDTVSWYQQALGQGPQFIFQYYEEEERQRGNFPDRFSGHQFPNYSSELNVNALLLGDSALYLCASSPGSIGETQYFGPGTRLLVL.

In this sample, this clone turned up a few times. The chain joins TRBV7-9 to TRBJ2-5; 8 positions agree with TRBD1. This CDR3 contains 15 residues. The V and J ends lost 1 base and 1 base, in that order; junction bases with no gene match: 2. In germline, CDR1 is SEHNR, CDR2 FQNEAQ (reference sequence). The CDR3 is CASSLGDRTQETQYF. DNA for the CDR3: TGTGCCAGCAGCTTAGGGGACAGGACCCAAGAGACCCAGTACTTC.

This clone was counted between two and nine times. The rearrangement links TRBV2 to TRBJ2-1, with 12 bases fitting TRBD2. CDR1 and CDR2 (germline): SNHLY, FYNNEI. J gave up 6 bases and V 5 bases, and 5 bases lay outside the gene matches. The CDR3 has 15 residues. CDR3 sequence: CASSQLAGGLNEQFF. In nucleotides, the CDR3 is TGTGCCAGCAGTCAGCTAGCGGGGGGGCTCAATGAGCAGTTCTTC.

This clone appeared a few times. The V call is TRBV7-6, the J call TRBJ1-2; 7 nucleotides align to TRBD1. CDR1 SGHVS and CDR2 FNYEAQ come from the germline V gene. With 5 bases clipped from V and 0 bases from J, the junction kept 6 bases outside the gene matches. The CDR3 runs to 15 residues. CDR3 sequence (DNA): TGTGCCAGCAGCCTACTACAGGGGACTAACTATGGCTACACCTTC. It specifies CASSLLQGTNYGYTF.

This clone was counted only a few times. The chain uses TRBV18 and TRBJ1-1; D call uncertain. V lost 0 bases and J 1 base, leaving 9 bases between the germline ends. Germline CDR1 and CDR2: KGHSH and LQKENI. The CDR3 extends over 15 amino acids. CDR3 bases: TGTGCCAGCTCACCACCACGGGTAGAGAACACTGAAGCTTTCTTT. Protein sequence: CASSPPRVENTEAFF.

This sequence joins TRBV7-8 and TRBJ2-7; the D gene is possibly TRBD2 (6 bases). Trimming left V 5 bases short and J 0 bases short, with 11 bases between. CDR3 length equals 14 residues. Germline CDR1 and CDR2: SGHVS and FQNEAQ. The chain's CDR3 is CASSPTSYSYEQYF. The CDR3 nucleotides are TGTGCCAGCAGCCCAACTAGCTACTCCTACGAGCAGTACTTC. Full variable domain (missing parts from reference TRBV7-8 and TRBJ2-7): GAGVSQSPRYKVAKRGQDVALRCDPISGHVSLFWYQQALGQGPEFLTYFQNEAQLDKSGLPSDRFFAERPEGSVSTLKIQRTQQEDSAVYLCASSPTSYSYEQYFGPGTRLTVT.

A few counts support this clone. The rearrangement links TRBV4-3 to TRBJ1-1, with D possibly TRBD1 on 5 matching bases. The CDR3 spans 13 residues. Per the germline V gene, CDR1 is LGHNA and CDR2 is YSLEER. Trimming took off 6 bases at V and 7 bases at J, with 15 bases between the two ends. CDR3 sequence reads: CASSFASRGEAFF. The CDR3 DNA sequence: TGCGCCAGCAGTTTCGCCTCTAGGGGTGAAGCTTTCTTT.

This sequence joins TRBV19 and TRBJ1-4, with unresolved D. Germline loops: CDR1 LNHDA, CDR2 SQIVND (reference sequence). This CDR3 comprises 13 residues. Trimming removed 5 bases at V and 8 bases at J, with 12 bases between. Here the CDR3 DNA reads TGTGCCAGTAGTCGCCAGGCGACCGAAAAACTGTTTTTT. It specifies CASSRQATEKLFF.

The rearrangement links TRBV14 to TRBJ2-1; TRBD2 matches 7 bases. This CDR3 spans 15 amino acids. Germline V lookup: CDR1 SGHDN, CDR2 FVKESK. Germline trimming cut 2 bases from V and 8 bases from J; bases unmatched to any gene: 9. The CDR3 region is CASSQSGLGFYEQFF. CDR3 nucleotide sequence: TGTGCCAGCAGCCAATCCGGACTAGGTTTCTATGAGCAGTTCTTC.

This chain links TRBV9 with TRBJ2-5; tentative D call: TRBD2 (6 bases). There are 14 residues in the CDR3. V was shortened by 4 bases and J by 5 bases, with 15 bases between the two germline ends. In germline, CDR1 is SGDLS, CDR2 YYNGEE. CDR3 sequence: CASSSYGGWETQYF. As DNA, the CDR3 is TGTGCCAGCAGCTCGTATGGGGGGTGGGAGACCCAGTACTTC.

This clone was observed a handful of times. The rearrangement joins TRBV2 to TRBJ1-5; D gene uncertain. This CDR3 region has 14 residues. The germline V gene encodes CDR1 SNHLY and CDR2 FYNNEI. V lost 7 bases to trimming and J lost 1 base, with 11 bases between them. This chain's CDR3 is CASMSGTSNQPQHF. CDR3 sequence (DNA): TGTGCCAGCATGAGCGGAACAAGCAATCAGCCCCAGCATTTT.

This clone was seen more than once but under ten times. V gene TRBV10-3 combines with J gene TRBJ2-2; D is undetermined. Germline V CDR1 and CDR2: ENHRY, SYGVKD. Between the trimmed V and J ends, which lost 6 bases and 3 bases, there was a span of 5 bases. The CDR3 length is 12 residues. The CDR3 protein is CAISQDTGELFF. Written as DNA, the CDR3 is TGTGCCATCAGCCAGGACACCGGGGAGCTGTTTTTT.

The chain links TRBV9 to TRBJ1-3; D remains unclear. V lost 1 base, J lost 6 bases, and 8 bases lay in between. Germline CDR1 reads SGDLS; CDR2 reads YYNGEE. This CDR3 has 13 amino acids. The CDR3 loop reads CASSVTVENTIYF. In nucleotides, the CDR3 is TGTGCCAGCAGCGTAACAGTGGAAAACACCATATATTTT.

CDR3 sequence (DNA): TGTGCCAGCAGTGAATATACTAGCACAGATACGCAGTATTTT. It is translated as CASSEYTSTDTQYF. J is TRBJ2-3 and V is TRBV25-1, with D uncertain. Per the germline V gene, CDR1 is MGHDK and CDR2 is SYGVNS. V lost 0 bases and J 0 bases, leaving 4 bases between the germline ends. The CDR3 covers 14 residues.

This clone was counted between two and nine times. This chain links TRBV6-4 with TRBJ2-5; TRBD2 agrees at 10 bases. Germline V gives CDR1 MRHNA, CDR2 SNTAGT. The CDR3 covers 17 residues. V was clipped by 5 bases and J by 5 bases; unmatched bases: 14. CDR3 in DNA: TGTGCCAGCAGTACCAGCCCGCAAGCGGGGGGGCGTGAGACCCAGTACTTC. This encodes CASSTSPQAGGRETQYF.

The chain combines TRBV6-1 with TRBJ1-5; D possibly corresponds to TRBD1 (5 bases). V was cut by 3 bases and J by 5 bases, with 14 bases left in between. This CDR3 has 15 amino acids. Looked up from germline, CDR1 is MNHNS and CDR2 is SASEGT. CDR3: CASSDREAPYQPQHF. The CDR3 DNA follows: TGTGCCAGCAGTGACAGGGAAGCCCCCTATCAGCCCCAGCATTTT.

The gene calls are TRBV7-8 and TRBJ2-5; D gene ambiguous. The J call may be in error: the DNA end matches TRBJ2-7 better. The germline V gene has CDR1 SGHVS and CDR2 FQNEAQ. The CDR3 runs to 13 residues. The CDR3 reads CASSPQVSYEQYF. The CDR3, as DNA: TGTGCCAGCAGCCCCCAGGTATCCTACGAGCAGTACTTC.

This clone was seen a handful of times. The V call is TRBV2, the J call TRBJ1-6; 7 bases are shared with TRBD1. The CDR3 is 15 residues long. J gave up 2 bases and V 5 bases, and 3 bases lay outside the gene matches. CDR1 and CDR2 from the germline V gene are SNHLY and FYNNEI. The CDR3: CASSRTGPYNSPLHF. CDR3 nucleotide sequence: TGTGCCAGCAGTCGGACAGGACCCTATAATTCACCCCTCCACTTT.

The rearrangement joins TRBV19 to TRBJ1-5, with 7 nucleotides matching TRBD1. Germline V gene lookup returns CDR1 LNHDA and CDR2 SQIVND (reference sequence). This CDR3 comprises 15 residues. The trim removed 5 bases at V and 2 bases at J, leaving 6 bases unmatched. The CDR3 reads CASSVDREGNQPQHF. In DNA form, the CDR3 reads TGTGCCAGTAGTGTTGACAGGGAAGGCAATCAGCCCCAGCATTTT.

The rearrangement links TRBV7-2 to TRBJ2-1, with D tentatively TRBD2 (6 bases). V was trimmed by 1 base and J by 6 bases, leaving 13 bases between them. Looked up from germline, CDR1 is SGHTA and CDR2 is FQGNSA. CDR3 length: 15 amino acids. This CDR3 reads CASSLGEARTNEQFF. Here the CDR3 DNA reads TGTGCCAGCAGCTTAGGGGAGGCTAGAACCAATGAGCAGTTCTTC.